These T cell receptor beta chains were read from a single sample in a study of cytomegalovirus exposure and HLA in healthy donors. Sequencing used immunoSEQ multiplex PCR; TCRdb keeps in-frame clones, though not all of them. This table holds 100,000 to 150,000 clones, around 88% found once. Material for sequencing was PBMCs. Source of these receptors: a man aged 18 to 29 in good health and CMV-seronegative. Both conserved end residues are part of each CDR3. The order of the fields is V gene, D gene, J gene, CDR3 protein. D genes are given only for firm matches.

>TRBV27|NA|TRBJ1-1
CASLDSESSEAFF
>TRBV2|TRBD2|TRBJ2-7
CASSGLADYEQYF
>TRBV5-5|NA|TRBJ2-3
CASSLALGGGSLSTDTQYF
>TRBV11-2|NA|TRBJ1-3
CASSPLRSGNTIYF
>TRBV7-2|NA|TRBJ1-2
CASSRGGSWGYGYTF
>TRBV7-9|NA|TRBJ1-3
CATTGSSGNTIYF
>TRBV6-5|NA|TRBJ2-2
CATTDRDSPLRRLFF
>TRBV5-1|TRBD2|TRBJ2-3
CASSRGLAGGLSTDTQYF
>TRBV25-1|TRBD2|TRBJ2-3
CASSSGTSVGTQYF
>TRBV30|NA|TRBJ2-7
CAWSVRQGNEQYF
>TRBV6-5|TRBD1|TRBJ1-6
CASRGQANNSPLHF
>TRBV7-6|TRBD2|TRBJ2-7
CASSLGGLAGAYEQYF
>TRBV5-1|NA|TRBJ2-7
CASSFGQGGYEQYF
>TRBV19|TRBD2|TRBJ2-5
CASSRTGSGGAWETQYF
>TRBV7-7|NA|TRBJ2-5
CASSSGTLRQETQYF
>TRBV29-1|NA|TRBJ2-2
CSAGGSLDTGELFF
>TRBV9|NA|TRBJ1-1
CASSVQGGSTEAFF
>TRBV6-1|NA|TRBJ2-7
CASGYGDYEQYF
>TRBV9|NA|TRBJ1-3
CASSVSGNGNTIYF
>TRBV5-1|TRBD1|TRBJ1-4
CASSSAGTGSEKLFF
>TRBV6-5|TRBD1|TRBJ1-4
CASSQRGQGREKLFF
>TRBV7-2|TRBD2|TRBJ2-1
CASSLSGGVYNEQFF
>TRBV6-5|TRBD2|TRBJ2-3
CASQLAFTDTQYF
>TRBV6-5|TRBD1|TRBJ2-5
CASASGTAQETQYF
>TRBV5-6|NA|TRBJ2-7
CASSLGRSSYEQYF
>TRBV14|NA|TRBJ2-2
CASSQRINTGELFF
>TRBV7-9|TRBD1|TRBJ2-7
CASSPRQGYYEQYF
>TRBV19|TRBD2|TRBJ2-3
CASNRGGREDTQYF
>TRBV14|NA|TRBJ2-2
CASSQVEYTGELFF
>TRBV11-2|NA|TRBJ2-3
CASSLMRVIDTQYF
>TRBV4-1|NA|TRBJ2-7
CASSHTTSTYEQYF
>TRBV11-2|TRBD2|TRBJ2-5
CASSLGASGSEETQYF
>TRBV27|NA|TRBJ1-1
CASSTSTGNTEAFF
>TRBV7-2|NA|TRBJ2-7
CASSSRGSYEQYF
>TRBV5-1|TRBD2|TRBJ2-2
CASSERERDTGELFF
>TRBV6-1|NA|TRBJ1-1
CASILKGGTEAFF
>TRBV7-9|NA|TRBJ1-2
CASSLSGGANGYTF
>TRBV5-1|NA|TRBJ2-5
CASSPRGETQYF
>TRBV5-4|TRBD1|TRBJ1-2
CASSLARQGANYGYTF
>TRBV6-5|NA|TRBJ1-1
CASRPPGRNTEAFF
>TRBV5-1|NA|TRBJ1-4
CASSLGSGGSGKLFF
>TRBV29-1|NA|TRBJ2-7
CSAATVLPYEQYF
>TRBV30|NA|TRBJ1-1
CAWSVRGRTEAFF
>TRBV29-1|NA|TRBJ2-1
CSVRSNGRGNEQFF
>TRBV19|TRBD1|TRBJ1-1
CASSRGSDRVNTEAFF
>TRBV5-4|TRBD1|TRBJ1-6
CASSTGQGISPLHF
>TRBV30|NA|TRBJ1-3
CACSTTHSGNTIYF
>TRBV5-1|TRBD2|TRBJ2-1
CASSSKAGGSYNEQFF